In its sample, the clone carrying this TCR beta chain was seen once. These data belong to a study of blood T cell repertoires in COVID-19. Whole-study context: Spain, Italy and the United States supplied samples that represented acute and convalescent COVID-19. PBMCs, B-cell-depleted T cells, or T cells were the source of the cDNA or gDNA that made up the material.

In the original processing: Using reference gene primer amplification, nucleated cell counts were estimated. Produced via immunoSEQ multiplex PCR; TCRdb's table is partial and in-frame only. From that table come the V and J calls and clone size; the DNA was used to work out D and trimming. The sample lists around 250,000 clones; about 83% were seen once. The germline V gene has CDR1 MGHRA and CDR2 YSYEKL. CDR3 length: 13 residues. The V end lost 6 bases, the J end lost 0 bases, and 9 bases lay between the germline ends. Sequenced: peripheral blood. This receptor was taken from a man older than 75 with acute or convalescent COVID-19. The chain carries TRBV4-1 and TRBJ2-7; tentatively, D is TRBD1 (5 bases). In nucleotides, the CDR3 is TGCGCCAGCAGTCAGGGCTTCTCCTACGAGCAGTACTTC. This encodes CASSQGFSYEQYF.